This T cell receptor (delta chain) was identified during a study of Vδ1+ human thymocytes. RNA was extracted from the cells and then reverse transcribed. Multiplex PCR used pooled V-gene forward primers and a constant-region reverse primer to amplify CDR3s. TCRdb reprocessed the multiplex PCR reads using CATT. Of 21,000 or so delta-chain clones in the sample, 7% to 8.5% were seen once. The germline V gene has CDR1 TSWWSYY and CDR2 QGS. With 1 base removed from V and 7 bases from J, the gap between germline ends came to 19 bases. The CDR3 is 16 amino acids. Study observations and caveats: Thymic TRG and TRD repertoires appeared highly polyclonal.

Sorted Vdelta1+ thymocytes were roughly 96% to 99.6% pure. This clone has just a few counts. The antigen is undetermined. The gene calls are TRDV1 and TRDJ1, with D unresolved. The sequence came from a child under three years old who had congenital heart surgery. The sample consisted of Vdelta1+ gamma-delta thymocytes from the thymus. As for subset: FACS-sorted CD3+ TCRalphabeta- TCRVdelta1+ TCRVdelta2- thymocytes. CDR3 in DNA: TGTGCTCTTGGGGAACCCAACTACCCCCGATGGACTAAACTCATCTTT. This sequence encodes CALGEPNYPRWTKLIF.